Shown below are 9 T cell receptor beta chains from a single sample sequenced in a study of cytomegalovirus exposure and HLA in healthy donors. PCR primers comprised 60 Vbeta and 13 Jbeta primers. Profiled with immunoSEQ multiplex PCR; TCRdb holds only in-frame clones, not every one. The sample includes more than 90,000 clones. Material for sequencing was PBMCs. The receptors were sampled from a man aged 30-40 years in good health and CMV-seronegative.

The chain recombines TRBV29-1 with TRBJ2-1, with a weak D call TRBD1 (6 bases). V shed 7 bases and J shed 2 bases, with 15 bases lying between them. Germline V gene lookup returns CDR1 SQVTM and CDR2 ANQGSEA. The CDR3 contains 14 residues. The CDR3 region has the DNA TGCAGCGCCTTAGGGGGTCCCGCCTACAATGAGCAGTTCTTC. Its protein product is CSALGGPAYNEQFF.

CDR3: CASSLGGGQKPQHF. CDR3 coding DNA: TGCGCCAGCAGCTTGGGAGGGGGACAGAAGCCCCAGCATTTT. The V call is TRBV5-1, the J call TRBJ1-5, with 7 bases identical to TRBD1. CDR3 length: 14 residues. The V gene end was trimmed by 0 bases and the J gene end by 8 bases; junction bases not matched to a gene: 5. Germline assignment: CDR1 SGHRS and CDR2 YFSETQ.

V and J are TRBV15 and TRBJ2-1; 11 positions agree with TRBD2. The germline gives CDR1 LNHNV, CDR2 YYDKDF (reference sequence). CDR3 length: 16 residues. Trimming cost V 3 bases and J 4 bases; bases outside gene matches: 5. Written as DNA, the CDR3 is TGTGCCACCAGCAGCCGACTAGCGGGGTTATACAATGAGCAGTTCTTC. It encodes CATSSRLAGLYNEQFF.

The chain carries TRBV21-1 and TRBJ1-6; TRBD1 is taken as the D call from the table, unchecked against the DNA. TRBV21-1 is deemed a pseudogene. CDR3 size: 19 residues. CDR3 residues: CASSKVKRNRGLANSPLHF. In DNA form, the CDR3 reads TGTGCCAGCAGCAAAGTGAAAAGGAACAGGGGGCTAGCTAATTCACCCCTCCACTTT.

Of note for this clone: Germline is not matched at one junction end, which may reflect a read error. This chain links TRBV5-4 with TRBJ1-2; maybe TRBD1 (5 bases). The CDR3 totals 15 residues. Germline V gene sequence: CDR1 SGHNT, CDR2 YYREEE (reference sequence). CDR3 region: CASTLGGVANYGYTF. CDR3 coding DNA: TGTGCCAGCACCTTGGGGGGGGTTGCTAACTATGGCTACACCTTC.

The gene calls are TRBV5-1 and TRBJ2-7, with 8 positions matching TRBD1. CDR3 length equals 15 residues. Germline V lookup: CDR1 SGHRS, CDR2 YFSETQ. V was clipped by 3 bases and J by 3 bases; unmatched bases: 8. CDR3 DNA sequence: TGCGCCAGCAGCTATTGGGGCAGGGGGCTCTACGAGCAGTACTTC. It codes for CASSYWGRGLYEQYF.

The rearrangement links TRBV30 to TRBJ2-1; weak D call: TRBD2 (6 bases). This CDR3 has 15 amino acids. Trimming left V 7 bases short and J 0 bases short, with 16 bases between. The germline V gene encodes CDR1 GTSNPN and CDR2 SVGIG (reference sequence). CDR3 DNA sequence: TGTGCCTCCAAGTTAGCGGTTAGCTCCTACAATGAGCAGTTCTTC. This codes for CASKLAVSSYNEQFF.

This chain uses TRBV5-1 with TRBJ2-7, with 7 nucleotides matching TRBD1. This CDR3 comprises 14 residues. Germline CDR1 and CDR2: SGHRS and YFSETQ. The ends lost 1 base at V and 5 bases at J; junction bases unmatched: 6. The CDR3 is CASSLQGVSDEQYF. CDR3 DNA sequence: TGCGCCAGCAGCTTGCAGGGGGTTAGCGACGAGCAGTACTTC.

V gene TRBV6-6 combines with J gene TRBJ1-2; D ambiguous. From germline, CDR1 is MNHNY and CDR2 SVGAGI (reference sequence). The CDR3 consists of 15 residues. V was trimmed by 0 bases and J by 0 bases, leaving 8 bases between them. The DNA of the CDR3 is TGTGCCAGCAGTTACTCGAGTGGAGCTAACTATGGCTACACCTTC. Translated: CASSYSSGANYGYTF.